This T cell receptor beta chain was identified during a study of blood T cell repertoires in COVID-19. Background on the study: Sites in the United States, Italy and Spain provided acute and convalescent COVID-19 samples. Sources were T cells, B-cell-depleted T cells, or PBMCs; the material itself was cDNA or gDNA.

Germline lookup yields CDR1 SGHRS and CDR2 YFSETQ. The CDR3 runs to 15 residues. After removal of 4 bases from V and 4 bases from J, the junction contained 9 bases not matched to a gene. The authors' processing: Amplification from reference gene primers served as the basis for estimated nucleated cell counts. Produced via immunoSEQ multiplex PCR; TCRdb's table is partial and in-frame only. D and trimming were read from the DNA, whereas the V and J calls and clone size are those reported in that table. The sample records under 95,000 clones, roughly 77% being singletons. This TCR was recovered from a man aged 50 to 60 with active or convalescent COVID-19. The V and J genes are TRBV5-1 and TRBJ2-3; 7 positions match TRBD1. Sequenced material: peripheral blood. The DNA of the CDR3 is TGCGCCAGCAGCCCAACCGGGACAGCCCCAGATACGCAGTATTTT. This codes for CASSPTGTAPDTQYF.